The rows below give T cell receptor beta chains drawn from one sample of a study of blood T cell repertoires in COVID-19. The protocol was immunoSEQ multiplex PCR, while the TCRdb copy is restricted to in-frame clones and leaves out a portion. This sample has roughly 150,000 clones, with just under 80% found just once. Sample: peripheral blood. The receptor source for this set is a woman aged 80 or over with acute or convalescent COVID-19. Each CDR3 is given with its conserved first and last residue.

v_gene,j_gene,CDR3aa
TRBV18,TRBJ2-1,CASSPAGTANNEQFF
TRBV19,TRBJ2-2,CASGLAGARSGELFF
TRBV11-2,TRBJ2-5,CASSPNRAQETQYF
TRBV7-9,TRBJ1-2,CASSLGGTGDGYTF
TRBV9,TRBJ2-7,CASSPGTSGIIGEQYF
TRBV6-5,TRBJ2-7,CASIGQRGGEQYF
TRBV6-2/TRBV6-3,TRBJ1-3,CASSYSRGQPGNTIYF
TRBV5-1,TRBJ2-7,CASSPESGRSSYEQYF
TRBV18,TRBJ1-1,CASSPNGQKAEAFF
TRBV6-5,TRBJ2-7,CASSYGLANEQYF
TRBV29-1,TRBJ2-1,CSAIQPSSYNEQFF
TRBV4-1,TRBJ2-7,CASSLRTPSGEQYF
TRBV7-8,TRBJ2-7,CASSLARARGGGYEQYF
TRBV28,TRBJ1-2,CASSLGGQGKRRRGYTF
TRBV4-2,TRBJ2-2,CASSQGAAGTGELFF
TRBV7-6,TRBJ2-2,CASSPKTRDGELFF
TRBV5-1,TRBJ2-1,CASSTGLAGDEQFF
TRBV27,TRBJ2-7,CASSPHRTSGSGEQYF
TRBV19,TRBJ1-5,CASSITGGGNQPQHF
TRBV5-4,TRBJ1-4,CASSLIVGTNHEKLFF
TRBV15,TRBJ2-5,CATSRGGGGRLTQETQYF
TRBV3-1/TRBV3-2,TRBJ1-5,CASSQADRGQPQHF
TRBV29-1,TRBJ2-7,CSVVEGGTYEQYF
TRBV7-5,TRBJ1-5,CARSLKRRRFTKVWGGAQPQHF
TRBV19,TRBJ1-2,CASSIDPQAGSNGYTF
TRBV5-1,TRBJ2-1,CASSLGSGGARNEQFF